This T cell receptor beta chain was documented in a study of T-cell reconstitution after alpha-beta-depleted transplantation in children. CDR3 size: 14 residues. The germline V and J ends were trimmed by 2 bases and 7 bases, with 12 bases remaining between them. Germline CDR1 MDHEN, CDR2 SYDVKM. Notes on the study in general: There were reportedly several hundred expanded graft clones from which alpha-beta T cells came about two months after transplant. Surviving recipient cells, namely T cells and thymic progenitors, were the source of high day-60 TCRbeta diversity in some patients. A year post-transplant, T-cell counts and diversity derived mostly from newly produced T cells.

A TCRbeta library incorporating unique molecular identifiers was prepared. MiXCR was run by TCRdb on the PCR reads, yielding one entry per CDR3 protein. Of 450,000 to 600,000 distinct CDR3 sequences in the sample, around 13% are singletons; the top ten hold around 2.2%. As regards this clonotype: Antigen unknown.

The sequence derives from a male patient between 10 and 17 years old who had a stem cell transplant for acute myeloid leukemia, so the T cells may come from the graft donor. The gene calls are TRBV28 and TRBJ1-5; D is undetermined. The sequencing here drew on PBMCs, mostly from graft donor cells, taken 360 days after TCRalphabeta/CD19-depleted stem cell transplant. The CDR3 region has the DNA TGTGCCAGCAGTTTAGAGGGAGCTAGGCAGCCCCAGCATTTT. Residues: CASSLEGARQPQHF.